This T cell receptor beta chain was observed in a study of blood T cell repertoires in COVID-19 (dated by TCRdb to 2018 to 2020). Some background on the complete study: The collaborator samples originated in the United States, Italy and Spain and spanned the acute and convalescent phases of COVID-19. The dataset comprised deeply sampled blood TCRbeta repertoires from subjects exposed to, actively infected with, or recovered from COVID-19. The prospective study material was composed of cDNA or gDNA derived from T cells, B-cell-depleted T cells, or PBMCs. Samples came from the ongoing ImmuneRACE study (first 160 participants) plus 1,254 subjects from 6 global collaborators. The repertoires were released in a freely available public database meant as a resource for research on the immune response to SARS-CoV-2. Where HLA class I and class II types were available, the types were taken from metadata supplied by the sample provider, not from assay-based typing. The sample metadata nearly always contained a de-identified subject ID, COVID-19 status, age in years and sex.

General findings and caveats noted by the study authors: The quantity of clinical and demographic metadata differed by source and by participant and was supplied without curation.

Comments on this clone: The clone's antigen remains unknown. Base-call qualities are not available, and no considerably larger clone is one nucleotide away.

Whole blood was collected in K2EDTA tubes by collaborating institutions according to the institutions' own protocols. For TCRbeta analysis, collaborators shipped samples in one of three forms: frozen whole blood, isolated PBMCs, or DNA extracted from either of those sample types. TCRbeta CDR3 regions were amplified from genomic DNA using the immunoSEQ Assay, a bias-controlled multiplex PCR. The source study handled its data this way. Nucleated cell counts per sample were estimated from amplification of reference gene primers within the assay. Sequence reads were collapsed and filtered to measure the absolute abundance of every unique TCRbeta CDR3 rearrangement. For each sample, productive Simpson clonality was calculated as the square root of Simpson's diversity index over productive rearrangements. TCRdb retrieved this table from immuneACCESS and kept in-frame rearrangements only. Not all clones are present; in checked studies, unresolved V genes account for under half, and no reason is known for the remainder. From that table come the V and J calls and clone size; the DNA was used to work out D and trimming. Within this sample are 150,000 to 200,000 clones, with 88% of them counted one time only. Clones ranked in the top ten supply roughly 4.7% of the sample.

Its CDR3 holds 18 amino acids, cysteine through phenylalanine. Only the CDR3 portion is preserved as DNA: 54 bases, with reading frame beginning at the first base. The germline V gene encodes CDR1 LGHDT and CDR2 YNNKEL (reference sequence). V ends up 0 bases short and J 0 bases short, with an unmatched junction base count of 5. This chain is built from TRBV3-1 (or the pseudogene TRBV3-2) and TRBJ2-2; 9 junctional bases match TRBD2. The TCR comes from a human donor in a cohort sampled during active COVID-19. Sequencing was performed on peripheral blood. This receptor carries the CDR3 CASSQEITSGPNTGELFF. The base sequence is TGTGCCAGCAGCCAAGAGATAACTAGCGGGCCGAACACCGGGGAGCTGTTTTTT.